A selection of T cell receptor beta chains follows, all from one sample in a study of regulatory T cells in long-lasting Graves disease. TCRdb re-analysed the multiplex PCR reads in MiXCR, keeping a single row per CDR3 protein. The data hold about 350,000 distinct CDR3 sequences, with approximately 15% observed a single time. The sample was also reused in another study, on T cells in Graves' hyperthyroidism and ophthalmopathy.

The sequencing used peripheral blood mononuclear cells (PBMCs), collected at new diagnosis, from a patient treated with antithyroid drugs. The receptor source for this set is a man aged 40-55 years with Graves disease. Both conserved end residues are part of each CDR3. A D gene is named only where the DNA matches it firmly. Expanded clones get a size class; other rows say once, few or many, or leave the size out.

abundance: many; v_gene: TRBV18; d_gene: .; j_gene: TRBJ2-3; CDR3aa: CASSQRGDTQYF; CDR3nt: TGTGCCAGCTCACAAAGAGGAGATACGCAGTATTTT
abundance: many; v_gene: TRBV28; d_gene: TRBD1; j_gene: TRBJ1-5; CDR3aa: CASSPRQGYQPQHF; CDR3nt: TGTGCCAGCAGTCCTCGACAGGGATATCAGCCCCAGCATTTT
abundance: many; v_gene: TRBV2; d_gene: TRBD1; j_gene: TRBJ1-5; CDR3aa: CASSTGTGDGQPQHF; CDR3nt: TGTGCCAGCAGTACCGGGACAGGGGACGGTCAGCCCCAGCATTTT
abundance: many; v_gene: TRBV11-2; d_gene: .; j_gene: TRBJ2-3; CDR3aa: CASSLDRVNKYTDTQYF; CDR3nt: TGTGCCAGCAGCTTAGATCGGGTGAACAAGTACACAGATACGCAGTATTTT
abundance: many; v_gene: TRBV28; d_gene: .; j_gene: TRBJ2-5; CDR3aa: CASSLGGTEAETQYF; CDR3nt: TGTGCCAGCAGTTTGGGGGGGACAGAGGCCGAGACCCAGTACTTC
abundance: few; v_gene: TRBV4-2; d_gene: .; j_gene: TRBJ1-6; CDR3aa: CASSQEPRNSYNSPLHF; CDR3nt: TGTGCCAGCAGCCAAGAGCCCCGGAACAGCTATAATTCACCCCTCCACTTT
abundance: .; v_gene: TRBV2; d_gene: .; j_gene: TRBJ2-1; CDR3aa: CASRASAPRNEQFF; CDR3nt: TGTGCCAGCAGGGCTAGCGCCCCTCGAAATGAGCAGTTCTTC
abundance: few; v_gene: TRBV5-1; d_gene: TRBD1; j_gene: TRBJ2-5; CDR3aa: CASTWDSQARETQYF; CDR3nt: TGCGCCAGCACCTGGGACAGCCAGGCGCGGGAGACCCAGTACTTC
abundance: .; v_gene: TRBV20-1; d_gene: .; j_gene: TRBJ1-2; CDR3aa: CSATGPANYGYTF; CDR3nt: TGCAGTGCCACAGGGCCAGCTAACTATGGCTACACCTTC
abundance: many; v_gene: TRBV9; d_gene: .; j_gene: TRBJ1-6; CDR3aa: CASSARESSYNSPLHF; CDR3nt: TGTGCCAGCAGCGCCAGGGAAAGCTCCTATAATTCACCCCTCCACTTT
abundance: once; v_gene: TRBV19; d_gene: TRBD1; j_gene: TRBJ2-2; CDR3aa: CASSNRDRGRFNTGELFF; CDR3nt: TGTGCCAGTAGTAACCGGGACAGGGGGCGATTTAACACCGGGGAGCTGTTTTTT
abundance: many; v_gene: TRBV3-1; d_gene: TRBD1; j_gene: TRBJ1-4; CDR3aa: CASSQSPGQLNEKLFF; CDR3nt: TGTGCCAGCAGCCAATCACCGGGACAGCTCAATGAAAAACTGTTTTTT
abundance: many; v_gene: TRBV12-3/TRBV12-4; d_gene: .; j_gene: TRBJ1-6; CDR3aa: CASKPTGNSPLHF; CDR3nt: TGTGCCAGCAAACCCACAGGGAATTCACCCCTCCACTTT
abundance: few; v_gene: TRBV5-1; d_gene: TRBD1; j_gene: TRBJ1-1; CDR3aa: CASRGQGAEKTEAFF; CDR3nt: TGCGCCAGCAGGGGACAGGGGGCTGAGAAGACTGAAGCTTTCTTT
abundance: many; v_gene: TRBV7-6; d_gene: TRBD2; j_gene: TRBJ2-5; CDR3aa: CASSIGLAGGHQETQYF; CDR3nt: TGTGCCAGCAGCATCGGACTAGCGGGGGGTCACCAAGAGACCCAGTACTTC
abundance: .; v_gene: TRBV4-3; d_gene: .; j_gene: TRBJ2-3; CDR3aa: CASSRSALGDTQYF; CDR3nt: TGCGCCAGCAGCAGGAGCGCCCTAGGTGATACGCAGTATTTT
abundance: few; v_gene: TRBV5-1; d_gene: TRBD1; j_gene: TRBJ1-1; CDR3aa: CASSLFRGDDTEAFF; CDR3nt: TGCGCCAGCAGCTTGTTCAGGGGGGACGACACTGAAGCTTTCTTT
abundance: many; v_gene: TRBV7-9; d_gene: TRBD1; j_gene: TRBJ2-3; CDR3aa: CASSYPTGTGANTDTQYF; CDR3nt: TGTGCCAGCAGTTACCCTACTGGGACAGGGGCGAACACAGATACGCAGTATTTT
abundance: many; v_gene: TRBV27; d_gene: .; j_gene: TRBJ2-7; CDR3aa: CASSLRWGQGSYEQYF; CDR3nt: TGTGCCAGCAGTTTAAGGTGGGGGCAGGGATCCTACGAGCAGTACTTC
abundance: many; v_gene: TRBV20-1; d_gene: .; j_gene: TRBJ2-2; CDR3aa: CSAHLQGKESTGELFF; CDR3nt: TGCAGTGCACACTTACAGGGAAAGGAAAGCACCGGGGAGCTGTTTTTT
abundance: many; v_gene: TRBV20-1; d_gene: TRBD1; j_gene: TRBJ2-3; CDR3aa: CSAYGTGDLNTQYF; CDR3nt: TGCAGTGCTTATGGGACAGGGGACTTGAATACGCAGTATTTT
abundance: .; v_gene: TRBV10-3; d_gene: TRBD1; j_gene: TRBJ2-1; CDR3aa: CAIERHRDRESASDNEQFF; CDR3nt: TGTGCCATCGAAAGACACCGGGACAGGGAATCCGCATCGGACAATGAGCAGTTCTTC
abundance: .; v_gene: TRBV7-9; d_gene: .; j_gene: TRBJ1-4; CDR3aa: CASSLSGGEKLFF; CDR3nt: TGTGCCAGCAGCCTATCCGGGGGCGAAAAACTGTTTTTT
abundance: many; v_gene: TRBV6-2/TRBV6-3; d_gene: .; j_gene: TRBJ2-3; CDR3aa: CASSYSELPGADTQYF; CDR3nt: TGTGCCAGCAGTTACTCGGAACTCCCGGGGGCAGATACGCAGTATTTT
abundance: few; v_gene: TRBV7-9; d_gene: .; j_gene: TRBJ1-1; CDR3aa: CASSRTWGATEAFF; CDR3nt: TGTGCCAGCAGCCGGACGTGGGGTGCCACTGAAGCTTTCTTT
abundance: .; v_gene: TRBV6-2/TRBV6-3; d_gene: .; j_gene: TRBJ2-1; CDR3aa: CASTGLAPSDEQFF; CDR3nt: TGTGCCAGCACGGGACTCGCCCCCTCCGATGAGCAGTTCTTC
abundance: many; v_gene: TRBV15; d_gene: TRBD2; j_gene: TRBJ2-3; CDR3aa: CATSRDGGAGTDTQYF; CDR3nt: TGTGCCACCAGCAGAGACGGGGGGGCGGGCACAGATACGCAGTATTTT
abundance: few; v_gene: TRBV15; d_gene: TRBD1; j_gene: TRBJ2-3; CDR3aa: CATSTRQGSDTQYF; CDR3nt: TGTGCCACCAGCACACGACAGGGTTCAGATACGCAGTATTTT
abundance: .; v_gene: TRBV9; d_gene: .; j_gene: TRBJ2-1; CDR3aa: CASSVGFFSYNEQFF; CDR3nt: TGTGCCAGCAGCGTAGGGTTTTTCTCCTACAATGAGCAGTTCTTC
abundance: many; v_gene: TRBV6-5; d_gene: TRBD1; j_gene: TRBJ1-6; CDR3aa: CASSYPRDSRGPGALHF; CDR3nt: TGTGCCAGCAGTTACCCCCGGGACAGTCGCGGCCCTGGGGCCCTCCACTTT
abundance: few; v_gene: TRBV5-1; d_gene: .; j_gene: TRBJ2-2; CDR3aa: CASTLLQDTGELFF; CDR3nt: TGCGCCAGCACCCTACTTCAGGACACCGGGGAGCTGTTTTTT
abundance: many; v_gene: TRBV5-6; d_gene: TRBD1; j_gene: TRBJ2-7; CDR3aa: CASSRTGLEQYF; CDR3nt: TGTGCCAGCAGCCGGACAGGGCTCGAGCAGTACTTC
abundance: .; v_gene: TRBV9; d_gene: TRBD2; j_gene: TRBJ2-5; CDR3aa: CASSGRSRGGLGGGQETQYF; CDR3nt: TGTGCCAGCAGCGGGAGGAGCAGAGGTGGGCTAGGCGGGGGCCAAGAGACCCAGTACTTC
abundance: many; v_gene: TRBV28; d_gene: TRBD2; j_gene: TRBJ2-3; CDR3aa: CASSPIAGGPSDTQYF; CDR3nt: TGTGCCAGCAGCCCTATAGCGGGGGGGCCCTCAGATACGCAGTATTTT
abundance: many; v_gene: TRBV30; d_gene: TRBD1; j_gene: TRBJ2-7; CDR3aa: CAWRTGTLVPYEQYF; CDR3nt: TGTGCCTGGAGGACAGGGACATTGGTTCCCTACGAGCAGTACTTC
abundance: many; v_gene: TRBV12-3/TRBV12-4; d_gene: .; j_gene: TRBJ2-1; CDR3aa: CASSSSTGEQFF; CDR3nt: TGTGCCAGCAGTTCCAGCACCGGTGAGCAGTTCTTC
abundance: .; v_gene: TRBV24-1; d_gene: .; j_gene: TRBJ2-2; CDR3aa: CATSAANTGELFF; CDR3nt: TGTGCCACCAGTGCCGCGAACACCGGGGAGCTGTTTTTT
abundance: .; v_gene: TRBV15; d_gene: .; j_gene: TRBJ1-2; CDR3aa: CATSRDGTYGYTF; CDR3nt: TGTGCCACCAGCAGAGATGGAACTTATGGCTACACCTTC
abundance: .; v_gene: TRBV13; d_gene: TRBD1; j_gene: TRBJ1-4; CDR3aa: CASSSYPPGQEDEKLFF; CDR3nt: TGTGCCAGCAGCTCCTACCCACCGGGACAGGAGGATGAAAAACTGTTTTTT
abundance: many; v_gene: TRBV6-1; d_gene: TRBD1; j_gene: TRBJ1-1; CDR3aa: CASRRTGGTEAFF; CDR3nt: TGTGCCAGCAGAAGAACAGGGGGCACTGAAGCTTTCTTT
abundance: .; v_gene: TRBV4-1; d_gene: TRBD1; j_gene: TRBJ2-5; CDR3aa: CASSQTTGYQETQYF; CDR3nt: TGCGCCAGCAGCCAAACGACAGGGTACCAAGAGACCCAGTACTTC
abundance: .; v_gene: TRBV5-6; d_gene: .; j_gene: TRBJ1-1; CDR3aa: CASSRGGRVDTEAFF; CDR3nt: TGTGCCAGCAGCAGGGGGGGCAGGGTGGACACTGAAGCTTTCTTT
abundance: many; v_gene: TRBV20-1; d_gene: .; j_gene: TRBJ2-7; CDR3aa: CSGTWGVEQYF; CDR3nt: TGCAGTGGGACCTGGGGGGTCGAGCAGTACTTC
abundance: few; v_gene: TRBV4-2; d_gene: TRBD1; j_gene: TRBJ1-3; CDR3aa: CASSPWTGEGLTGNTIYF; CDR3nt: TGTGCCAGCAGCCCCTGGACAGGGGAAGGATTGACTGGAAACACCATATATTTT
abundance: many; v_gene: TRBV5-1; d_gene: TRBD1; j_gene: TRBJ1-1; CDR3aa: CASSLMTGSNTEAFF; CDR3nt: TGCGCCAGCAGCCTTATGACAGGGTCGAACACTGAAGCTTTCTTT
abundance: .; v_gene: TRBV13; d_gene: TRBD2; j_gene: TRBJ2-3; CDR3aa: CASSSRLAGEDTQYF; CDR3nt: TGTGCCAGCAGCTCCCGACTAGCGGGTGAGGATACGCAGTATTTT
abundance: .; v_gene: TRBV9; d_gene: .; j_gene: TRBJ1-3; CDR3aa: CASSVAGPGSGNTIYF; CDR3nt: TGTGCCAGCAGCGTAGCTGGCCCAGGGTCTGGAAACACCATATATTTT
abundance: few; v_gene: TRBV19; d_gene: TRBD2; j_gene: TRBJ2-1; CDR3aa: CASMAGTSGRFGMAF; CDR3nt: TGTGCCAGTATGGCCGGGACTAGCGGGCGCTTTGGGATGGCCTTC
abundance: many; v_gene: TRBV7-2; d_gene: TRBD2; j_gene: TRBJ2-5; CDR3aa: CASSPLLSAGGETQYF; CDR3nt: TGTGCCAGCAGCCCCTTACTCTCAGCGGGGGGAGAGACCCAGTACTTC
abundance: .; v_gene: TRBV28; d_gene: TRBD1; j_gene: TRBJ1-3; CDR3aa: CASRREGQGYTIYF; CDR3nt: TGTGCCAGCAGACGGGAGGGACAGGGGTACACCATATATTTT
abundance: many; v_gene: TRBV5-1; d_gene: TRBD2; j_gene: TRBJ2-6; CDR3aa: CASSPGGSGANVLTF; CDR3nt: TGCGCCAGCAGCCCGGGAGGAAGTGGGGCCAACGTCCTGACTTTC
abundance: .; v_gene: TRBV20-1; d_gene: TRBD1; j_gene: TRBJ1-1; CDR3aa: CSARGVTGGSEAFF; CDR3nt: TGCAGTGCTAGAGGGGTTACAGGGGGTTCTGAAGCTTTCTTT
abundance: many; v_gene: TRBV2; d_gene: .; j_gene: TRBJ1-1; CDR3aa: CASSEQGVYTEAFF; CDR3nt: TGTGCCAGCAGTGAGCAAGGGGTCTACACTGAAGCTTTCTTT